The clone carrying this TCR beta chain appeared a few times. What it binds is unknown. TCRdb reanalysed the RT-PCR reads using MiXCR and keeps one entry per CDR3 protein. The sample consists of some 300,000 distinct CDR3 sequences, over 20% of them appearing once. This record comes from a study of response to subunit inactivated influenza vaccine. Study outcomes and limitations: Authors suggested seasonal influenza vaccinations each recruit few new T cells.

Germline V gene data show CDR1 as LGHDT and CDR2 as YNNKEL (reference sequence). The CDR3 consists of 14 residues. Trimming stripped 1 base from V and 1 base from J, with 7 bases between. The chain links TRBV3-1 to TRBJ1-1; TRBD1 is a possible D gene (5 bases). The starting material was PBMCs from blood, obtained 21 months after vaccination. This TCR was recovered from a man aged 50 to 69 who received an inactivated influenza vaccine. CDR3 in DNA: TGTGCCAGCAGCCAAGCGGGGGGGAACACTGAAGCTTTCTTT. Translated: CASSQAGGNTEAFF.